The present entry profiles one TCR beta chain with its context. These data come from a study of low-dose radiotherapy and immunotherapy resistance in tumors. Study background: For Cohort 1, fractions of 0.5 Gy were given every 2 weeks, reaching 6.5 Gy overall. On an every-two-weeks schedule, patients received intravenous nivolumab 240 mg, along with ipilimumab 1 mg/kg every six weeks. Given every two weeks, intravenous cyclophosphamide 200 mg/m2 preceded radiation and immunotherapy by one day. Patients took 300 mg oral aspirin daily for four cycles from cycle 1 day 1.

CDR3 size: 16 residues. V gave up 3 bases and J gave up 2 bases; unmatched junction bases: 10. Germline V lookup: CDR1 SGHDN, CDR2 FVKESK. Covering alpha and beta chains, TRAV- and TRBV-specific primers were used for the first-strand cDNA. TCR amplification used approximately 19 PCR cycles, a constant-region primer and a V-primer adapter. MiXCR was run by TCRdb on the reads, yielding one entry per CDR3 protein. Found here are roughly 32,000 distinct CDR3 sequences, 45% to 50% of them singletons; the top ten hold roughly 5.8%. The time point is: after trial treatment. The treatment was: LDRT plus nivolumab, ipilimumab, low-dose cyclophosphamide and aspirin (RACIN trial).

This receptor was taken from a male donor with gallbladder cancer. The V gene is TRBV14, the J gene TRBJ2-7; TRBD1 agrees at 7 bases. This sample comprised PBMCs, obtained after low-dose radiotherapy plus immunotherapy. This CDR3 reads CASSHVPGQATYEQYF. CDR3 nucleotide sequence: TGTGCCAGCAGCCACGTGCCCGGACAGGCGACCTACGAGCAGTACTTC.